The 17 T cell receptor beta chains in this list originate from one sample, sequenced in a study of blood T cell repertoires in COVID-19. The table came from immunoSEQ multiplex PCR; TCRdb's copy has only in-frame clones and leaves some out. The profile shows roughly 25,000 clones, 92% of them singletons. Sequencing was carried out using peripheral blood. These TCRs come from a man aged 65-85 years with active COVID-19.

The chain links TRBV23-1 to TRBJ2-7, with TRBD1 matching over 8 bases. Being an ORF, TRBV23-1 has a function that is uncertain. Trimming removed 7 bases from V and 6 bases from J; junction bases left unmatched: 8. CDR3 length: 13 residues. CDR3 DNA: TGCGCCAGCACCACCGGGACAGGCTGCGAGCAGTACTTC. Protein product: CASTTGTGCEQYF.

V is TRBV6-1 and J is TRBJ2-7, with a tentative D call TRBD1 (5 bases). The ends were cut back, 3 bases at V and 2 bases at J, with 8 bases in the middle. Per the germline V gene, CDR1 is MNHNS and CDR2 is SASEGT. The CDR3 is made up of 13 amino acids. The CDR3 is CASSEGRTYEQYF. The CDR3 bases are TGTGCCAGCAGTGAGGGGCGGACCTACGAGCAGTACTTC.

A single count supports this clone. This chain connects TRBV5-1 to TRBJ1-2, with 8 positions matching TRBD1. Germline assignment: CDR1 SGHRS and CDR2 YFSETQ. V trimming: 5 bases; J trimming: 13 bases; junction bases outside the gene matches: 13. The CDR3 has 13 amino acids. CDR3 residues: CASSYDRGPGSTF. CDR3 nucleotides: TGCGCCAGCAGTTACGACAGGGGCCCAGGGAGCACCTTC.

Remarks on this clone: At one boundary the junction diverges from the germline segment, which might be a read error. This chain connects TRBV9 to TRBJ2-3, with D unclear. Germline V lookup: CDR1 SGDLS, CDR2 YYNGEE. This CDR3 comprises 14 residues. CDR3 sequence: CASSVVEHTDMQYF. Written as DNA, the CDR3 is TGTGCCAGCAGCGTAGTTGAGCACACAGATATGCAGTATTTT. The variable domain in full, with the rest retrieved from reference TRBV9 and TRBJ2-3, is DSGVTQTPKHLITATGQRVTLRCSPRSGDLSVYWYQQSLDQGLQFLIQYYNGEERAKGNILERFSAQQFPDLHSELNLSSLELGDSALYFCASSVVEHTDMQYFGPGTRLTVL.

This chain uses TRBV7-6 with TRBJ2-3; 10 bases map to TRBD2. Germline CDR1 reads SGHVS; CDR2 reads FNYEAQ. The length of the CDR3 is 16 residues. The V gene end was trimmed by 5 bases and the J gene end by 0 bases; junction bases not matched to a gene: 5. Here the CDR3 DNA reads TGTGCCAGCAGCCCCCTAGCGGGGGCGAGCACAGATACGCAGTATTTT. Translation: CASSPLAGASTDTQYF.

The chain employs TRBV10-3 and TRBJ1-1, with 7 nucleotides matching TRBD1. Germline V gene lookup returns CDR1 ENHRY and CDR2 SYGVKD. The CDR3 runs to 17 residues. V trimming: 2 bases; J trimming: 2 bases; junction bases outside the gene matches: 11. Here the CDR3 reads CAISEQKGARSNTEAFF. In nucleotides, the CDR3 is TGTGCCATCAGTGAGCAAAAGGGGGCAAGGAGTAACACTGAAGCTTTCTTT.

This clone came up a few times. The CDR3 sequence is CASSLVSSGYEQYF. In nucleotides, the CDR3 is TGTGCCAGCAGCTTAGTGAGTAGCGGCTACGAGCAGTACTTC. This chain links TRBV7-9 with TRBJ2-7, with D possibly TRBD2 on 6 matching bases. Per the germline V gene, CDR1 is SEHNR and CDR2 is FQNEAQ (reference sequence). Trimming shortened V by 1 base and J by 3 bases, and 10 bases separated the two germline ends. The CDR3 runs to 14 residues.

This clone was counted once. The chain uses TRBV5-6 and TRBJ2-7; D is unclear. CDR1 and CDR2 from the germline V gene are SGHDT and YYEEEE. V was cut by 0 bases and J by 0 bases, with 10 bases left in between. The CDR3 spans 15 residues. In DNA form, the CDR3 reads TGTGCCAGCAGCTTGGTCGGTACCCCCTCCTACGAGCAGTACTTC. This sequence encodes CASSLVGTPSYEQYF.

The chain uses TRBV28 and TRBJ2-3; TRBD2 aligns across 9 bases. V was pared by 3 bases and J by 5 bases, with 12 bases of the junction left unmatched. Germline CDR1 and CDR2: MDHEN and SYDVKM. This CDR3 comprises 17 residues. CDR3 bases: TGTGCCAGCAGTTTTATGTGGGGCGGGAGGGCCGGAGATACGCAGTATTTT. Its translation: CASSFMWGGRAGDTQYF.

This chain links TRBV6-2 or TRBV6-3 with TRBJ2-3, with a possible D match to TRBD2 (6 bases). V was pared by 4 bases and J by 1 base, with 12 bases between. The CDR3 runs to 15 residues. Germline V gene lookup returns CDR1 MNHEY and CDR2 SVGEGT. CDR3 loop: CASSSTTRGTDTQYF. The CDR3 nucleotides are TGTGCCAGCAGTTCAACGACTAGGGGCACAGATACGCAGTATTTT.

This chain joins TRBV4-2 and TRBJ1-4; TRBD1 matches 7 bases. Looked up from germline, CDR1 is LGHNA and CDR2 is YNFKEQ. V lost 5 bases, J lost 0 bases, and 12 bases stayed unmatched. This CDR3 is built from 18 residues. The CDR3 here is CASSTRYATGPTNEKLFF. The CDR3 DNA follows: TGTGCCAGCAGCACCCGGTACGCGACAGGGCCAACTAATGAAAAACTGTTTTTT.

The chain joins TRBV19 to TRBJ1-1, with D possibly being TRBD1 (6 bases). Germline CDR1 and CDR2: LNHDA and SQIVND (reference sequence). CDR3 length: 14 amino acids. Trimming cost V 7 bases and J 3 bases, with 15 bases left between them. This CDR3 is CASILARGYTEAFF. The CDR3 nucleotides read TGTGCCAGTATTCTTGCCAGGGGATACACTGAAGCTTTCTTT.

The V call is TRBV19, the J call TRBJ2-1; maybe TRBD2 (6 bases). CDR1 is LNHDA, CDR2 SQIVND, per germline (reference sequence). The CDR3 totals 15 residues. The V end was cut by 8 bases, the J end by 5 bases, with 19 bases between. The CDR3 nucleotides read TGTGCCAGTCGCGAGGCGGGATCGCCTAACAATGAGCAGTTCTTC. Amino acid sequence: CASREAGSPNNEQFF.

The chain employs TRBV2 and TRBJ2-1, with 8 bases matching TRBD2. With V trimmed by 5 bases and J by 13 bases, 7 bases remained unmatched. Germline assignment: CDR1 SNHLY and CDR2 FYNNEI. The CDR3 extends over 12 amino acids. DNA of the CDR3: TGTGCCAGCAGTAGGACTAGCCCTTACCAGTTCTTC. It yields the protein CASSRTSPYQFF.

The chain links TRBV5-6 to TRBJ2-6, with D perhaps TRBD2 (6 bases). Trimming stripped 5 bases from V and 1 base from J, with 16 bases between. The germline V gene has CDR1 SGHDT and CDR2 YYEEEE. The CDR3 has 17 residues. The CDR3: CASRPAGLPSGANVLTF. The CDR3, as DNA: TGTGCCAGCAGGCCCGCGGGACTGCCATCTGGGGCCAACGTCCTGACTTTC.

CDR3 in amino acids: CASSYWTGAYEQYF. CDR3 nucleotide sequence: TGTGCCAGCAGTTACTGGACAGGGGCCTACGAGCAGTACTTC. V gene TRBV6-6 combines with J gene TRBJ2-7, with 9 bases that match TRBD1. V shed 1 base and J 2 bases; nucleotides not matched to a gene: 0. The CDR3 length is 14 residues. The germline CDR1 and CDR2 sequences are MNHNY and SVGAGI (reference sequence).

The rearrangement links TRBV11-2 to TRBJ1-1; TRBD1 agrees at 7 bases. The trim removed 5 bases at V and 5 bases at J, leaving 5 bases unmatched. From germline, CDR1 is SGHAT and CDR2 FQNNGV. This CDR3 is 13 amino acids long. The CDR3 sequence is CASSLRGRTEAFF. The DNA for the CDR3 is TGTGCCAGCAGCCTCAGGGGGAGGACTGAAGCTTTCTTT.